Listed below are T cell receptor beta chains from one sample, sequenced in a study of blood T cell repertoires in COVID-19. Assay: immunoSEQ multiplex PCR; the TCRdb copy retains only in-frame clones and omits some. The table includes about 170,000 clones, 80% to 85% detected once. Sequenced input: peripheral blood. These receptors all come from a woman between 65 and 79 years old with COVID-19, enrolled during active disease. The CDR3 runs from the conserved cysteine through the conserved F or W. Each record gives: V gene, clone size, D gene, J gene, CDR3 protein, CDR3 DNA. D genes are given only for firm matches. Rows give clone size only sometimes, using once, few, many, or a class for an expanded clone.

V gene: TRBV29-1
clone size: -
D gene: -
J gene: TRBJ1-1
CDR3 protein: CSSRTGNTEAFF
CDR3 DNA: TGCAGCTCTAGGACTGGGAACACTGAAGCTTTCTTT

V gene: TRBV5-1
clone size: -
D gene: -
J gene: TRBJ2-3
CDR3 protein: CASSLDGGPQYF
CDR3 DNA: TGCGCCAGCAGCTTGGACGGGGGACCGCAGTATTTT

V gene: TRBV27
clone size: few
D gene: -
J gene: TRBJ2-1
CDR3 protein: CASSLGAEQFF
CDR3 DNA: TGTGCCAGCAGTCTAGGGGCTGAGCAGTTCTTC

V gene: TRBV19
clone size: once
D gene: -
J gene: TRBJ1-1
CDR3 protein: CATSVGGTRPEAFF
CDR3 DNA: TGTGCCACCTCAGTTGGGGGGACGAGGCCTGAAGCTTTCTTT

V gene: TRBV9
clone size: -
D gene: -
J gene: TRBJ1-5
CDR3 protein: CASSVGRNYQPQHF
CDR3 DNA: TGTGCCAGCAGCGTCGGGAGGAACTATCAGCCCCAGCATTTT

V gene: TRBV30
clone size: many
D gene: -
J gene: TRBJ2-2
CDR3 protein: CAWSRLGRRAFQLPGELFF
CDR3 DNA: TGTGCCTGGAGTAGGTTGGGTCGAAGAGCGTTCCAACTGCCCGGGGAGCTGTTTTTT

V gene: TRBV29-1
clone size: -
D gene: -
J gene: TRBJ1-2
CDR3 protein: CSASGGYGYTF
CDR3 DNA: TGCAGCGCCTCCGGCGGCTATGGCTACACCTTC

V gene: TRBV4-1
clone size: few
D gene: -
J gene: TRBJ1-2
CDR3 protein: CASSQEFSRVYGYTF
CDR3 DNA: TGCGCCAGCAGCCAAGAGTTCAGCCGGGTCTATGGCTACACCTTC

V gene: TRBV7-3
clone size: -
D gene: TRBD1
J gene: TRBJ2-1
CDR3 protein: CASSLYGQGSSYNEQFF
CDR3 DNA: TGTGCCAGCAGCTTATATGGACAGGGGAGCTCCTACAATGAGCAGTTCTTC

V gene: TRBV3-1/TRBV3-2
clone size: -
D gene: -
J gene: TRBJ1-2
CDR3 protein: CASSRTSGSNYGYTF
CDR3 DNA: TGTGCCAGCAGCCGGACCAGTGGGAGTAACTATGGCTACACCTTC

V gene: TRBV28
clone size: -
D gene: TRBD1
J gene: TRBJ1-2
CDR3 protein: CASSPTGYGYTF
CDR3 DNA: TGTGCCAGCAGTCCGACAGGGTACGGCTACACCTTC

V gene: TRBV6-6
clone size: -
D gene: TRBD2
J gene: TRBJ2-1
CDR3 protein: CASSGTSVGQFF
CDR3 DNA: TGTGCCAGCAGTGGGACTAGCGTGGGCCAGTTCTTC

V gene: TRBV30
clone size: -
D gene: TRBD1
J gene: TRBJ1-2
CDR3 protein: CAAIRQGSYGYTF
CDR3 DNA: TGTGCCGCCATCAGACAGGGATCGTATGGCTACACCTTC

V gene: TRBV6-5
clone size: -
D gene: -
J gene: TRBJ2-7
CDR3 protein: CASSREQSSYEQYF
CDR3 DNA: TGTGCCAGCAGCCGAGAACAGAGCTCCTACGAGCAGTACTTC

V gene: TRBV28
clone size: -
D gene: -
J gene: TRBJ1-4
CDR3 protein: CASSLPTGLNEKLFF
CDR3 DNA: TGTGCCAGCAGTTTACCGACAGGCTTAAATGAAAAACTGTTTTTT

V gene: TRBV2
clone size: few
D gene: TRBD1
J gene: TRBJ1-2
CDR3 protein: CASALRLGQGIGYTF
CDR3 DNA: TGTGCCAGCGCCCTACGGCTGGGACAGGGTATAGGCTACACCTTC

V gene: TRBV9
clone size: -
D gene: -
J gene: TRBJ1-1
CDR3 protein: CASSAGGTEAFF
CDR3 DNA: TGTGCCAGCAGCGCGGGGGGAACTGAAGCTTTCTTT

V gene: TRBV3-1/TRBV3-2
clone size: -
D gene: -
J gene: TRBJ2-3
CDR3 protein: CASSQGKGGLEYF
CDR3 DNA: TGTGCCAGCAGCCAAGGAAAAGGCGGCCTGGAGTATTTT

V gene: TRBV29-1
clone size: -
D gene: -
J gene: TRBJ1-2
CDR3 protein: CRARLGYTF
CDR3 DNA: TGCAGAGCCCGGTTAGGCTACACCTTC

V gene: TRBV28
clone size: few
D gene: -
J gene: TRBJ1-6
CDR3 protein: CASRLNSPLHF
CDR3 DNA: TGTGCCAGCAGACTTAATTCACCCCTCCACTTT

V gene: TRBV6-5
clone size: -
D gene: TRBD1
J gene: TRBJ2-5
CDR3 protein: CASRQGPQETQYF
CDR3 DNA: TGTGCCAGCCGACAGGGACCACAAGAGACCCAGTACTTC

V gene: TRBV19
clone size: -
D gene: -
J gene: TRBJ2-7
CDR3 protein: CASSIQGFSEQYF
CDR3 DNA: TGTGCCAGTAGTATACAGGGGTTCTCCGAGCAGTACTTC

V gene: TRBV5-1
clone size: -
D gene: -
J gene: TRBJ2-2
CDR3 protein: CASSLLGSTNTGELFF
CDR3 DNA: TGCGCCAGCAGCTTGCTGGGGAGCACGAACACCGGGGAGCTGTTTTTT

V gene: TRBV9
clone size: -
D gene: -
J gene: TRBJ2-7
CDR3 protein: CASSAPVGGEQYF
CDR3 DNA: TGTGCCAGCAGCGCTCCCGTCGGGGGCGAGCAGTACTTC

V gene: TRBV15
clone size: once
D gene: -
J gene: TRBJ1-2
CDR3 protein: CATSRDRNRAGYTF
CDR3 DNA: TGTGCCACCAGCAGAGATCGGAACAGGGCTGGCTACACCTTC

V gene: TRBV2
clone size: -
D gene: -
J gene: TRBJ1-2
CDR3 protein: CASSDGQGFGYTF
CDR3 DNA: TGTGCCAGCAGTGATGGGCAGGGTTTTGGCTACACCTTC

V gene: TRBV10-2
clone size: -
D gene: TRBD1
J gene: TRBJ1-1
CDR3 protein: CASIGTEGEAFF
CDR3 DNA: TGCGCCAGCATTGGGACAGAGGGTGAAGCTTTCTTT

V gene: TRBV5-1
clone size: -
D gene: TRBD2
J gene: TRBJ2-1
CDR3 protein: CASSLGLAGQNEQFF
CDR3 DNA: TGCGCCAGCAGCTTGGGACTAGCGGGACAGAATGAGCAGTTCTTC

V gene: TRBV7-9
clone size: -
D gene: TRBD1
J gene: TRBJ1-2
CDR3 protein: CASSYDRVETF
CDR3 DNA: TGTGCCAGCAGCTACGACAGGGTGGAGACCTTC

V gene: TRBV3-1/TRBV3-2
clone size: -
D gene: TRBD1
J gene: TRBJ1-2
CDR3 protein: CASSRQGGNGYTF
CDR3 DNA: TGTGCCAGCAGCCGACAGGGAGGAAATGGCTACACCTTC

V gene: TRBV28
clone size: -
D gene: TRBD1
J gene: TRBJ2-5
CDR3 protein: CASRGGQGIETQYF
CDR3 DNA: TGTGCCAGTCGGGGGGGACAGGGGATTGAGACCCAGTACTTC

V gene: TRBV10-2
clone size: -
D gene: TRBD1
J gene: TRBJ1-6
CDR3 protein: CASSESTGVGYNSPLHF
CDR3 DNA: TGCGCCAGCAGTGAGTCGACAGGGGTGGGCTATAATTCACCCCTCCACTTT

V gene: TRBV6-5
clone size: -
D gene: -
J gene: TRBJ2-7
CDR3 protein: CASRVLASSYEQYF
CDR3 DNA: TGTGCCAGCAGGGTCCTAGCGAGCTCCTACGAGCAGTACTTC

V gene: TRBV18
clone size: -
D gene: -
J gene: TRBJ2-5
CDR3 protein: CASSRNSEETQYF
CDR3 DNA: TGTGCCAGCTCACGAAATAGCGAAGAGACCCAGTACTTC

V gene: TRBV5-4
clone size: once
D gene: TRBD1
J gene: TRBJ1-6
CDR3 protein: CASSFGTGNLNSPLHF
CDR3 DNA: TGTGCCAGCAGCTTTGGGACAGGGAATCTGAATTCACCCCTCCACTTT

V gene: TRBV5-4
clone size: -
D gene: -
J gene: TRBJ2-1
CDR3 protein: CASSPAGSSYYNEQFF
CDR3 DNA: TGTGCCAGCAGCCCCGCGGGGTCTTCTTACTACAATGAGCAGTTCTTC

V gene: TRBV19
clone size: -
D gene: -
J gene: TRBJ2-2
CDR3 protein: CASSMRSRGVAGELFF
CDR3 DNA: TGTGCCAGTAGTATGCGCAGCAGGGGAGTCGCCGGGGAGCTGTTTTTT

V gene: TRBV28
clone size: -
D gene: TRBD1
J gene: TRBJ1-2
CDR3 protein: CASSTGQGGYGYTF
CDR3 DNA: TGTGCCAGCAGTACGGGACAGGGGGGATATGGCTACACCTTC

V gene: TRBV6-1
clone size: once
D gene: -
J gene: TRBJ1-1
CDR3 protein: CASSGARAQTEAFF
CDR3 DNA: TGTGCCAGCAGTGGAGCGAGGGCGCAAACTGAAGCTTTCTTT

V gene: TRBV6-4
clone size: -
D gene: TRBD2
J gene: TRBJ2-7
CDR3 protein: CASSLRSGSGYEQYF
CDR3 DNA: TGTGCCAGTTCTTTACGTAGCGGGAGCGGCTACGAGCAGTACTTC

V gene: TRBV5-4
clone size: -
D gene: -
J gene: TRBJ1-5
CDR3 protein: CASSDGQGGNQPQHF
CDR3 DNA: TGTGCCAGCAGCGACGGCCAGGGTGGCAATCAGCCCCAGCATTTT

V gene: TRBV5-1
clone size: -
D gene: TRBD2
J gene: TRBJ2-3
CDR3 protein: CASSLAVLAADTQYF
CDR3 DNA: TGCGCCAGCAGCTTGGCCGTCCTAGCGGCAGATACGCAGTATTTT

V gene: TRBV19
clone size: -
D gene: TRBD2
J gene: TRBJ2-3
CDR3 protein: CASSIMTSGSADTQYF
CDR3 DNA: TGTGCCAGTAGTATAATGACTAGCGGGTCGGCAGATACGCAGTATTTT

V gene: TRBV19
clone size: few
D gene: -
J gene: TRBJ1-1
CDR3 protein: CARNDRNTEAFF
CDR3 DNA: TGTGCCAGAAATGACAGAAACACTGAAGCTTTCTTT

V gene: TRBV28
clone size: -
D gene: TRBD1
J gene: TRBJ1-1
CDR3 protein: CASCLQGAFNTEAFF
CDR3 DNA: TGTGCCAGCTGCTTACAGGGGGCCTTCAACACTGAAGCTTTCTTT

V gene: TRBV11-3
clone size: once
D gene: -
J gene: TRBJ2-5
CDR3 protein: CASSRTGNQETQYF
CDR3 DNA: TGTGCCAGCAGCCGTACAGGCAACCAAGAGACCCAGTACTTC

V gene: TRBV6-1
clone size: -
D gene: TRBD2
J gene: TRBJ2-4
CDR3 protein: CASSESPGTSGRGNIQYF
CDR3 DNA: TGTGCCAGCAGTGAATCTCCCGGGACTAGCGGCCGGGGGAACATTCAGTACTTC